The clone carrying this TCR beta chain appeared many times. As yet, its antigen is unknown. J gave up 5 bases and V 2 bases, and 6 bases lay outside the gene matches. The CDR3 covers 15 residues. Germline V gene data show CDR1 as SGHRS and CDR2 as YFSETQ. TCRdb analysed the 5' RACE reads with MiXCR anew, one entry per CDR3 protein. The sample has 500,000 to 650,000 distinct CDR3 sequences, about 20% seen once. This sample was included in a study of T-cell memory formation after mild COVID-19. Whole-study results and caveats: CD4/CD8 balance characterized clones contracting day 15 to 85, and CD4+ skew characterized later expanders.

Sequenced input: PBMCs or a T cell subset sorted from them (not recorded which). The chain couples TRBV5-1 to TRBJ2-1; 8 bases are shared with TRBD2. The receptor was isolated from an adult woman who had mild COVID-19 (a few samples of this study predate the infection). Cell type and time point are not known. CDR3 loop: CASSLAGDLNNEQFF. CDR3 nucleotide sequence: TGCGCCAGCAGCTTAGCGGGAGACCTTAACAATGAGCAGTTCTTC.